Each of the 28 T cell receptor beta chains below was sequenced from the same sample in a study of tumor-infiltrating lymphocytes in primary liver carcinoma listed by TCRdb under 2017. Total RNA and DNA were co-extracted from about 19-30 mg of bulk tissue with the AllPrep DNA/RNA mini kit, without cell sorting. The sample was run on an Illumina HiSeq 2500. TCRbeta-specific cDNA was reverse-transcribed from 500 ng total RNA using a constant-region primer and ProtoScript II reverse transcriptase. TCRbeta libraries were built with three nested multiplex PCR rounds, a slightly modified ARM-PCR procedure. The first two PCR rounds used multiplex TRBV1-TRBV30 forward primers with a Cbeta reverse primer, each for about 10 cycles. Clones were called with MiXCR by TCRdb after fastp trimmed the public reads at Q25, and only in-frame beta chains were retained. For every CDR3 protein sequence, its rows merge into one entry that carries the most common genes and DNA. The sample table lists 84,000 or so distinct CDR3 sequences, approximately 72% of them with a count of one. The top ten constitute approximately 20% of the sample.

Source material: liver tumor tissue from sampling region 1. This sample's cell subset or site label indicates: tumor region T1, superior pole. The receptors were sampled from a man in his forties with primary liver carcinoma and hepatitis B virus infection.

This clonotype was counted a single time. One end of the junction fails to match germline, which may point to a read error. The chain couples TRBV6-6 to TRBJ1-1, with unresolved D. The CDR3 totals 12 residues. CDR1 is MNHNY, CDR2 SVGAGI, per germline (reference sequence). In DNA form, the CDR3 reads TGTGCCAGCAGTTACGTGGGCGTTGAAGCTTCCTTT. It codes for CASSYVGVEASF.

In this sample, this clonotype turned up once. An end of the junction does not agree with germline; a read error may underlie this. This chain connects TRBV4-1 to TRBJ2-7; TRBD2 is a possible D gene (6 bases). Per the germline V gene, CDR1 is MGHRA and CDR2 is YSYEKL. The CDR3 runs 17 residues. The CDR3 here is CARSLYLSGGGSYEQYF. DNA for the CDR3: TGCGCCAGAAGCCTTTACCTTAGCGGAGGCGGCTCCTACGAGCAGTACTTC.

On this clonotype itself: This may stem from a read error, because a much larger clone lies one nucleotide away. V gene TRBV7-9 combines with J gene TRBJ2-2; the D gene is possibly TRBD2 (7 bases). The CDR3 is made up of 17 amino acids. Germline CDR1 reads SEHNR; CDR2 reads FQNEAQ (reference sequence). The V end lost 5 bases, the J end lost 4 bases, and 20 bases lay between the germline ends. The CDR3 DNA is TGTGCCAGCAGCCCGAGGGGGGGAGGACCGACCACCGGGGAGCTGTTTTTT. Protein: CASSPRGGGPTTGELFF.

The gene calls are TRBV29-1 and TRBJ1-2; D is uncertain. CDR3 length: 11 amino acids. Germline V gives CDR1 SQVTM, CDR2 ANQGSEA. The CDR3: CNAGVQYGYTF. The CDR3 coding sequence is TGCAACGCGGGCGTACAATATGGCTACACCTTC.

The V and J genes are TRBV11-2 and TRBJ1-3; 8 positions match TRBD1. The V gene end was trimmed by 5 bases and the J gene end by 0 bases; junction bases not matched to a gene: 18. Per the germline V gene, CDR1 is SGHAT and CDR2 is FQNNGV. The CDR3 runs to 20 residues. The CDR3 sequence: CASSTSLRGQAVGSGNTIYF. The CDR3 nucleotides read TGTGCCAGCAGCACCTCCCTCCGGGGACAGGCTGTCGGCTCTGGAAACACCATATATTTT.

This clonotype was seen at least ten times. This rearrangement joins TRBV5-1 to TRBJ2-7, with D perhaps matching TRBD1 or TRBD2 (6 bases each). V lost 0 bases to trimming and J lost 5 bases, with 12 bases between them. Germline loops: CDR1 SGHRS, CDR2 YFSETQ. This CDR3 spans 14 amino acids. CDR3 amino acids: CASSLVAGHDEQYF. The CDR3 DNA follows: TGCGCCAGCAGCTTGGTGGCGGGACATGACGAGCAGTACTTC.

As concerns this clonotype: This likely comes from a read error, as the CDR3 has no conserved phenylalanine or tryptophan at its end. The limits of the CDR3 on the DNA are not certain, so only TCRdb's listed CDR3 is given. This chain uses TRBV12-3 or TRBV12-4 with TRBJ1-1. The CDR3 length is 14 residues, termini included. The CDR3 sequence: CASSLARLSTEAFV.

V and J are TRBV7-3 and TRBJ2-3, with 12 bases identical to TRBD2. Trimming removed 5 bases from V and 5 bases from J; junction bases left unmatched: 5. Germline CDR1 reads SGHTA; CDR2 reads FQGTGA. The CDR3 contains 15 residues. CDR3: CASSPLAGGVDTQYF. The CDR3 DNA reads as TGTGCCAGCAGCCCTCTAGCGGGGGGGGTAGATACGCAGTATTTT.

The V call is TRBV6-2 or TRBV6-3, the J call TRBJ1-2, with unresolved D. The V gene's germline CDR1 is MNHEY and CDR2 SVGEGT. This CDR3 has 13 residues. V dropped 11 bases and J dropped 2 bases, with 15 bases sitting between them. The CDR3 region is CAGTVDGNYGYTF. In DNA form, the CDR3 reads TGTGCCGGCACTGTGGACGGAAACTATGGCTACACCTTC.

In its sample, this clonotype was seen a few times. V is TRBV7-2 and J is TRBJ2-5, with D unresolved. The germline gives CDR1 SGHTA, CDR2 FQGNSA. The CDR3 length is 14 residues. V shed 0 bases and J shed 2 bases, with 7 bases lying between them. For the CDR3, the DNA is TGTGCCAGCAGCTTAGCGATAGCACAAGAGACCCAGTACTTC. It yields the protein CASSLAIAQETQYF.

On this clonotype: No conserved phenylalanine or tryptophan ends this CDR3, so it is likely a read error. The rearrangement joins TRBV30 to TRBJ1-1, with D perhaps TRBD1 (5 bases). The CDR3 sequence is 13 residues long. In germline, CDR1 is GTSNPN, CDR2 SVGIG (reference sequence). CDR3 nucleotide sequence: TGTGCATGGAGAAGGGGTTCGGACACTGAAGCTTTCTTA. As protein: CAWRRGSDTEAFL.

V gene TRBV7-3 combines with J gene TRBJ2-1; no clear D gene. The CDR3 is made up of 15 amino acids. CDR1 and CDR2 (germline): SGHTA, FQGTGA. V lost 3 bases and J 6 bases, leaving 15 bases between the germline ends. CDR3 protein: CASSFSPEVGNEQFF. The DNA of the CDR3 is TGTGCCAGCAGCTTTAGCCCAGAAGTGGGCAATGAGCAGTTCTTC.

Note on this clonotype: No conserved phenylalanine or tryptophan is present at the end of the CDR3, so a read error is the likely explanation. This sequence joins TRBV6-1 and TRBJ2-3; no definite D call. Trimming took 11 bases from V and 7 from J, leaving 13 bases between them. Germline lookup yields CDR1 MNHNS and CDR2 SASEGT. The CDR3 length is 11 residues. CDR3 loop: CAGNERHTQYL. The CDR3 bases are TGTGCCGGCAATGAACGGCATACGCAGTATCTT.

To note about this clonotype: This could be a read error, since a much larger clone is one nucleotide away. The chain has TRBV5-4 and TRBJ2-2, with 9 bases identical to TRBD1. Germline V gene sequence: CDR1 SGHNT, CDR2 YYREEE (reference sequence). The CDR3 contains 17 residues. The chain's CDR3 is CANSLDVSGQGTGELFF. CDR3 sequence (DNA): TGTGCCAACAGCTTAGACGTTTCCGGACAGGGGACCGGGGAGCTGTTTTTT.

This clonotype was observed once. This chain uses TRBV12-2 with TRBJ2-2. TRBV12-2 is a pseudogene. CDR3 length equals 15 residues. The CDR3 nucleotides are TGTACAAGTCGCTTAGAACCGACGAACGCCGGGGAGCTGTTTTTT. This gives the protein CTSRLEPTNAGELFF.

This clonotype came up a few times. With a much larger clone just one base away, this may be a read error. The CDR3 ends on some other residue instead of the conserved phenylalanine or tryptophan, so this is likely a read error. V gene TRBV7-8 combines with J gene TRBJ1-5; D is unclear. The CDR3 runs 16 residues. CDR1 is SGHVS, CDR2 FQNEAQ, per germline. V gave up 0 bases and J gave up 4 bases, with 13 bases separating them. CDR3 sequence (DNA): TGTGCCAGCAGCTTAGCGACGACGCTATCGAATCAGCCCCAGCATTCT. Translation: CASSLATTLSNQPQHS.

Worth noting for this clonotype: The final CDR3 position lacks the conserved phenylalanine or tryptophan, pointing to a likely read error. The chain joins TRBV29-1 to TRBJ1-1; TRBD1 matches 8 bases. Germline CDR1 and CDR2: SQVTM and ANQGSEA. Trimming at V came to 7 bases and at J to 4 bases, leaving 8 bases not matched to a gene. The length of the CDR3 is 13 residues. The DNA for the CDR3 is TGCAGCGCTGGGGCAGGGGGCGGCACTGAAGCTTTCTCT. This gives the protein CSAGAGGGTEAFS.

A note on this clonotype: At one end the junction does not follow the germline gene, possibly because of a read error. The V call is TRBV4-1, the J call TRBJ2-1; D is unclear. The CDR3 runs 16 residues. From germline, CDR1 is MGHRA and CDR2 YSYEKL. The CDR3 loop reads CVSSPQARSFYNEQFF. The CDR3 DNA sequence: TGCGTCAGCAGCCCCCAAGCGCGCAGCTTCTACAATGAGCAGTTCTTC.

This clonotype was seen just once. The chain joins TRBV7-9 to TRBJ2-2; D assignment may be TRBD1 or TRBD2 (5 bases each). This CDR3 has 15 amino acids. V lost 1 base, J lost 8 bases, and 14 bases lay in between. Germline CDR1 SEHNR, CDR2 FQNEAQ (reference sequence). CDR3 DNA: TGTGCCAGCAGCTTAGGAGGGGCGACCATGGGGGAGCTGTTTTTT. Amino acid sequence: CASSLGGATMGELFF.

This clonotype was detected a few times. This may come from a read error, since a much larger clone is one base off. The chain has TRBV7-9 and TRBJ1-1; D is unresolved. The CDR3 is 15 residues long. The germline gives CDR1 SEHNR, CDR2 FQNEAQ (reference sequence). The CDR3, as DNA: TGTGTCAGCAGCCCACCGGCACCTCGTGCCACTGAAGCTTTCTTT. Encoded protein: CVSSPPAPRATEAFF. Full variable domain (missing parts from reference TRBV7-9 and TRBJ1-1): DTGVSQNPRHKITKRGQNVTFRCDPISEHNRLYWYRQTLGQGPEFLTYFQNEAQLEKSRLLSDRFSAERPKGSFSTLEIQRTEQGDSAMYLCVSSPPAPRATEAFFGQGTRLTVV.

In its sample, this clonotype was seen many times. The V and J genes are TRBV29-1 and TRBJ2-5; 11 bases align to TRBD2. Unmatched junction bases numbered 17, after V lost 3 bases and J lost 2 bases. Germline V CDR1 and CDR2: SQVTM, ANQGSEA. The CDR3 is 19 amino acids. The CDR3 sequence: CSVEGRLAGGSRGQETQYF. CDR3 in DNA: TGCAGCGTTGAGGGGAGGCTAGCGGGAGGATCAAGGGGGCAAGAGACCCAGTACTTC.

This clonotype was detected ten times or more. The chain couples TRBV29-1 to TRBJ2-1; TRBD2 aligns across 11 bases. The CDR3 runs to 14 residues. V shed 5 bases and J 4 bases; nucleotides not matched to a gene: 4. The germline gives CDR1 SQVTM, CDR2 ANQGSEA. In DNA, the CDR3 is TGCAGCGTTCGGACTAGCGGGTTGTACAATGAGCAGTTCTTC. This gives the protein CSVRTSGLYNEQFF.

Concerning this clonotype itself: One end of the junction is discordant with germline, which a read error may explain. The V and J genes are TRBV6-1 and TRBJ1-2, with TRBD1 matching 10 bases. Germline V CDR1 and CDR2: MNHNS, SASEGT. CDR3 length: 14 amino acids. The CDR3 loop reads CASIPTGGSSGYNF. Here the CDR3 DNA reads TGTGCCAGCATCCCGACAGGGGGCTCCTCTGGCTACAACTTC.

The chain recombines TRBV5-1 with TRBJ2-1; the match to TRBD2 covers 9 bases. Germline trimming cut 4 bases from V and 1 base from J; bases unmatched to any gene: 6. Germline V gene sequence: CDR1 SGHRS, CDR2 YFSETQ. This CDR3 contains 16 residues. The CDR3 region has the DNA TGCGCCAGCAGCGGGAGACTAGCGGTTTCCTACAATGAGCAGTTCTTC. This translates into CASSGRLAVSYNEQFF.

In its sample, this clonotype was seen once. Germline and junction disagree at one end, which may indicate a read error. The chain combines TRBV12-3 or TRBV12-4 with TRBJ2-7; D is possibly TRBD2 (5 bases). This CDR3 region has 13 residues. The chain's CDR3 is CASIRREYYEQWF. The DNA of the CDR3 is TGTGCCAGCATCCGACGGGAATACTACGAGCAGTGGTTC.

The chain has TRBV11-2 and TRBJ1-5; D gene uncertain. The CDR3 runs 13 residues. Deletions cut 4 bases from V and 12 bases from J, with 16 bases between. CDR1 and CDR2 from the germline V gene are SGHAT and FQNNGV. In DNA form, the CDR3 reads TGTGCCAGCAGCTCCCAAGTGGGTCACTTCCAGCATTTT. Its protein product is CASSSQVGHFQHF.

Of note for this clonotype: At one end, the junction sequence differs from germline, possibly due to a read error. V and J are TRBV6-4 and TRBJ2-1, with unresolved D. This CDR3 comprises 13 residues. Germline lookup yields CDR1 MRHNA and CDR2 SNTAGT. The CDR3 reads CASSESTGSERFF. The CDR3 DNA follows: TGTGCCAGCAGTGAATCCACCGGCAGTGAGCGGTTCTTC.

On this clonotype: This CDR3 fails to terminate in the conserved phenylalanine or tryptophan, so it likely reflects a read error. The CDR3 bases are TGTGCCAGCAGCACGCGGGGTGCTCAAGCTTTCGTT. Amino acids: CASSTRGAQAFV. This sequence joins TRBV6-5 and TRBJ1-1, with D unclear. Trimming cost V 6 bases and J 9 bases, with 14 bases left between them. There are 12 residues in the CDR3. The germline gives CDR1 MNHEY, CDR2 SVGAGI.